Listed here is a single T cell receptor beta chain. The data stem from a study of shared clonotypes between healthy human individuals. With 8 bases removed from V and 0 bases from J, the gap between germline ends came to 7 bases. Germline values: CDR1 MDHEN, CDR2 SYDVKM. The CDR3 is made up of 13 amino acids. Using immunoSEQ multiplex PCR, the repertoire was profiled, and TCRdb retains in-frame clones only, with some absent. In the table there are some 660,000 clones, roughly 72% of which are singletons. V and J are TRBV28 and TRBJ2-2; D is uncertain. Sequencing was performed on memory CD4+ T cells sorted from blood. Subset denoted: CD45RA-negative fraction. This TCR came from a woman under 40 in good health. CDR3 bases: TGTGCCAGCGACACGGCGAACACCGGGGAGCTGTTTTTT. It is translated as CASDTANTGELFF.